Each of the 28 T cell receptor beta chains below was sequenced from the same sample in a study of blood T cell repertoires in COVID-19. This table comes from immunoSEQ multiplex PCR, and its TCRdb copy is limited to in-frame clones, with some not included. The sample includes 50,000 to 60,000 clones, approximately 84% of them seen just once. The sequencing input was peripheral blood. These receptors were obtained from a man older than 75 with COVID-19, enrolled during active disease.

This sequence joins TRBV19 and TRBJ1-2; the match to TRBD1 covers 7 bases. CDR1 and CDR2 from the germline V gene are LNHDA and SQIVND (reference sequence). This CDR3 spans 15 amino acids. The ends lost 6 bases at V and 0 bases at J; junction bases unmatched: 7. This CDR3 is CASRATGDSNYGYTF. The CDR3 DNA is TGTGCCAGTAGGGCCACAGGGGACTCTAACTATGGCTACACCTTC.

This chain joins TRBV7-2 and TRBJ2-1; 8 bases are shared with TRBD1. CDR3 length: 16 residues. CDR1 is SGHTA and CDR2 is FQGNSA in the germline V gene. Losses at the gene ends were 1 base for V and 0 bases for J; bases not matched to a gene: 2. The CDR3 sequence is CASSLGTGSSYNEQFF. CDR3 DNA sequence: TGTGCCAGCAGCTTAGGGACAGGGAGCTCCTACAATGAGCAGTTCTTC.

The DNA of the CDR3 is TGTGCCAGCAGCCACTCTAGGGGGACTAGCGGGGCCATGAACACCGGGGAGCTGTTTTTT. Translated: CASSHSRGTSGAMNTGELFF. The gene calls are TRBV3-1 (or the pseudogene TRBV3-2) and TRBJ2-2, with 13 positions matching TRBD2. This CDR3 spans 20 amino acids. J gave up 1 base and V 3 bases, and 11 bases lay outside the gene matches. CDR1 LGHDT and CDR2 YNNKEL come from the germline V gene (reference sequence).

This rearrangement joins TRBV3-1 (or the pseudogene TRBV3-2) to TRBJ1-1, with 11 bases that match TRBD1. CDR1 is LGHDT, CDR2 YNNKEL, per germline (reference sequence). This CDR3 comprises 16 residues. V shed 3 bases, J shed 9 bases, and the junction held 12 bases outside the gene matches. The CDR3: CASSHTTLGQGAKAFF. The CDR3 bases are TGTGCCAGCAGCCACACTACCCTTGGACAGGGGGCAAAAGCTTTCTTT.

V gene TRBV7-2 combines with J gene TRBJ1-5, with 8 bases matching TRBD1. Germline trimming cut 2 bases from V and 6 bases from J; bases unmatched to any gene: 6. The CDR3 loop spans 15 amino acids. From germline, CDR1 is SGHTA and CDR2 FQGNSA. In nucleotides, the CDR3 is TGTGCCAGCAGCTTAATGCAGGGGGCAGGTCAGCCCCAGCATTTT. It translates to CASSLMQGAGQPQHF. Full variable domain (remainder filled in from reference TRBV7-2 and TRBJ1-5): GAGVSQSPSNKVTEKGKDVELRCDPISGHTALYWYRQSLGQGLEFLIYFQGNSAPDKSGLPSDRFSAERTGGSVSTLTIQRTQQEDSAVYLCASSLMQGAGQPQHFGDGTRLSIL.

This clone was recorded only once. This chain uses TRBV5-4 with TRBJ1-3, with 8 bases that match TRBD1. V lost 4 bases to trimming and J lost 0 bases; unmatched junction nucleotides: 12. CDR3 length equals 18 residues. Germline CDR1 reads SGHNT; CDR2 reads YYREEE (reference sequence). The CDR3 reads CASSTDGQGVYSGNTIYF. For the CDR3, the DNA is TGTGCCAGCAGCACCGACGGACAGGGAGTTTACTCTGGAAACACCATATATTTT.

The rearrangement joins TRBV27 to TRBJ2-1; 12 nucleotides align to TRBD1. The CDR3 extends over 15 amino acids. Germline trimming cut 8 bases from V and 3 bases from J; bases unmatched to any gene: 5. CDR1 is MNHEY, CDR2 SMNVEV, per germline (reference sequence). CDR3 residues: CASGRDRGLYNEQFF. The CDR3 nucleotides read TGTGCCAGCGGCCGGGACAGGGGGCTCTACAATGAGCAGTTCTTC.

This chain connects TRBV2 to TRBJ1-2, with D hard to call. The CDR3 length is 16 residues. From germline, CDR1 is SNHLY and CDR2 FYNNEI. V was shortened by 1 base and J by 4 bases, with 16 bases between the two germline ends. The CDR3 nucleotides are TGTGCCAGCAGTGAAGGTGGGGTCCTTCGGGGCTATGGCTACACCTTC. It specifies CASSEGGVLRGYGYTF.

Sample share makes this clone medium-sized. CDR3 nucleotides: TGTGCCAGCAGCTTAGCGGGGAGGGCGGATACGCAGTATTTT. As protein: CASSLAGRADTQYF. This chain joins TRBV7-2 and TRBJ2-3; TRBD2 agrees at 7 bases. CDR3 size: 14 residues. Germline CDR1 reads SGHTA; CDR2 reads FQGNSA. V trimming: 0 bases; J trimming: 6 bases; junction bases outside the gene matches: 3. The full variable domain, rest sourced from reference TRBV7-2 and TRBJ2-3, is GAGVSQSPSNKVTEKGKDVELRCDPISGHTALYWYRQSLGQGLEFLIYFQGNSAPDKSGLPSDRFSAERTGGSVSTLTIQRTQQEDSAVYLCASSLAGRADTQYFGPGTRLTVL.

This chain uses TRBV5-3 with TRBJ2-1, with 8 bases that match TRBD2. TRBV5-3 carries the ORF label, with uncertain function. V lost 4 bases, J lost 12 bases, and 12 bases stayed unmatched. The CDR3 has 14 residues. The CDR3 DNA sequence: TGTGCCAGAAGCCCCCACAGCGGGAGAGGTTGGCAGTTCTTC. This gives the protein CARSPHSGRGWQFF.

J is TRBJ2-7 and V is TRBV3-1 (or the pseudogene TRBV3-2), with 8 bases matching TRBD2. The CDR3 loop spans 15 amino acids. Germline CDR1 and CDR2: LGHDT and YNNKEL (reference sequence). V lost 2 bases to trimming and J lost 7 bases; unmatched junction nucleotides: 10. DNA for the CDR3: TGTGCCAGCAGCCAAACCGGGACTAGTACGGGGGAGCAGTACGTC. It is translated as CASSQTGTSTGEQYV.

The rearrangement links TRBV29-1 to TRBJ1-4; 7 nucleotides line up with TRBD1. The germline gives CDR1 SQVTM, CDR2 ANQGSEA. Germline trimming cut 5 bases from V and 4 bases from J; bases unmatched to any gene: 4. The CDR3 length is 13 residues. The CDR3: CSVRDSLNEKLFF. CDR3 nucleotides: TGCAGCGTTAGGGACAGCCTTAATGAAAAACTGTTTTTT.

This clone was detected a few times. The DNA for the CDR3 is TGTGCCAGCAGTTACGGTCCTAGCTCCTACGAGCAGTACGTC. Protein: CASSYGPSSYEQYV. The genes are TRBV6-5 and TRBJ2-7; no firm D call. The CDR3 has 14 amino acids. The V gene's germline CDR1 is MNHEY and CDR2 SVGAGI. Trimming took off 2 bases at V and 0 bases at J, with 8 bases between the two ends.

This clone was detected once. V and J are TRBV11-3 and TRBJ2-7, with D possibly matching TRBD2 (5 bases). Trimming shortened V by 5 bases and J by 11 bases, and 16 bases separated the two germline ends. Germline CDR1 reads SGHNT; CDR2 reads YENEEA. The CDR3 covers 12 residues. DNA for the CDR3: TGTGCCAGCAGCCTCGGGGAAGGGAGTGAGTACTTC. Amino acids: CASSLGEGSEYF.

This chain links TRBV3-1 (or the pseudogene TRBV3-2) with TRBJ1-5, with a weak D call TRBD1 (6 bases). This CDR3 spans 15 amino acids. Germline assignment: CDR1 LGHDT and CDR2 YNNKEL (reference sequence). The V end lost 2 bases, the J end lost 3 bases, and 11 bases lay between the germline ends. The CDR3 spells CASSQSNRDNQPQHF. In DNA, the CDR3 is TGTGCCAGCAGCCAAAGCAACAGGGACAATCAGCCCCAGCATTTT.

The J gene is TRBJ1-1, the V gene TRBV10-3; D gene ambiguous. Per germline, CDR1 ENHRY and CDR2 SYGVKD. The CDR3 is made up of 14 amino acids. The V gene lost 4 bases and the J gene lost 4 bases, with 13 bases spanning the gap. CDR3 protein: CAISVGSLSTEAFF. In DNA, the CDR3 is TGTGCCATCAGTGTAGGGAGCTTGAGCACTGAAGCTTTCTTT.

This rearrangement joins TRBV6-4 to TRBJ1-1; D remains unclear. Trimming left V 2 bases short and J 10 bases short, with 8 bases between. CDR1 is MRHNA, CDR2 SNTAGT, per germline. This CDR3 spans 11 amino acids. The CDR3 sequence is CASSDRGLAFF. The CDR3 nucleotides are TGTGCCAGCAGTGACCGCGGTCTAGCTTTCTTT.

This clone turned up a few times. The chain is built from TRBV5-5 and TRBJ1-1; D is possibly TRBD1 (5 bases). Trimming stripped 7 bases from V and 0 bases from J, with 19 bases between. The CDR3 has 16 residues. Germline V gene sequence: CDR1 SGHKS, CDR2 YYEKEE (reference sequence). The CDR3 here is CASATTPTAMNTEAFF. The CDR3 region has the DNA TGTGCCAGCGCTACGACCCCGACAGCCATGAACACTGAAGCTTTCTTT.

V gene TRBV27 combines with J gene TRBJ1-5, with a possible D match to TRBD1 (5 bases). Deletions cut 0 bases from V and 7 bases from J, with 10 bases between. The CDR3 loop spans 14 amino acids. In germline, CDR1 is MNHEY, CDR2 SMNVEV (reference sequence). CDR3 loop: CASSLSGQFQPQHF. The CDR3, as DNA: TGTGCCAGCAGTTTATCGGGGCAATTCCAGCCCCAGCATTTT.

This chain joins TRBV7-2 and TRBJ1-5; D might be TRBD1 (6 bases). The CDR3 contains 13 residues. The V gene lost 2 bases and the J gene lost 11 bases, with 13 bases spanning the gap. Germline CDR1 reads SGHTA; CDR2 reads FQGNSA. CDR3 in DNA: TGTGCCAGCAGCTTAAGGGGGTCGGACTCCCAGCATTTT. It translates to CASSLRGSDSQHF.

This chain connects TRBV19 to TRBJ2-2; 8 bases are a match to TRBD1. This CDR3 comprises 14 residues. Germline trimming cut 7 bases from V and 6 bases from J; bases unmatched to any gene: 7. Per germline, CDR1 LNHDA and CDR2 SQIVND (reference sequence). The CDR3 sequence: CASIKPGQAGELFF. The CDR3 nucleotides read TGTGCCAGTATCAAACCGGGACAGGCCGGGGAGCTGTTTTTT.

The chain combines TRBV2 with TRBJ1-1; D may be TRBD1 (6 bases). This CDR3 contains 15 residues. The V end was cut by 6 bases, the J end by 1 base, with 15 bases between. Germline CDR1 is SNHLY and CDR2 is FYNNEI. CDR3 sequence: CASRDTQGANTEAFF. Written as DNA, the CDR3 is TGTGCCAGCAGAGACACACAGGGAGCGAACACTGAAGCTTTCTTT.

This clone was seen a handful of times. V is TRBV11-2 and J is TRBJ1-2; no clear D gene. The CDR3 loop spans 13 amino acids. Germline V gene lookup returns CDR1 SGHAT and CDR2 FQNNGV. Deletions cut 2 bases from V and 7 bases from J, with 11 bases between. In nucleotides, the CDR3 is TGTGCCAGCAGCTTAAACGGGTATCTTGGCTACACCTTC. Its protein product is CASSLNGYLGYTF.

The gene calls are TRBV28 and TRBJ1-2; no definite D call. Germline lookup yields CDR1 MDHEN and CDR2 SYDVKM. The CDR3 is made up of 13 amino acids. Trimming took off 2 bases at V and 4 bases at J, with 8 bases between the two ends. The CDR3 DNA sequence: TGTGCCAGCAGTTTACAGGTTGCCTATGGCTACACCTTC. Amino acid sequence: CASSLQVAYGYTF.

The chain combines TRBV7-2 with TRBJ2-3; 7 positions agree with TRBD1. The V gene end was trimmed by 2 bases and the J gene end by 5 bases; junction bases not matched to a gene: 4. The CDR3 is 14 amino acids. The germline CDR1 and CDR2 sequences are SGHTA and FQGNSA. Here the CDR3 DNA reads TGTGCCAGCAGCTTAAACAGGGGTGGAGATACGCAGTATTTT. As protein: CASSLNRGGDTQYF. Complete variable domain (other parts from reference TRBV7-2 and TRBJ2-3): GAGVSQSPSNKVTEKGKDVELRCDPISGHTALYWYRQSLGQGLEFLIYFQGNSAPDKSGLPSDRFSAERTGGSVSTLTIQRTQQEDSAVYLCASSLNRGGDTQYFGPGTRLTVL.

In this sample, this clone turned up a few times. The rearrangement links TRBV6-2 or TRBV6-3 to TRBJ1-5, with 7 positions matching TRBD1. The CDR3 is 20 amino acids. V lost 2 bases to trimming and J lost 3 bases; unmatched junction nucleotides: 19. Germline CDR1 and CDR2: MNHEY and SVGEGT. The CDR3, as DNA: TGTGCCAGCAGTTACCAAACTGCTTCTGGACAGGTGGATATCAATCAGCCCCAGCATTTT. Translating gives CASSYQTASGQVDINQPQHF.

V gene TRBV5-1 combines with J gene TRBJ1-1; no clear D. V was shortened by 2 bases and J by 0 bases, with 11 bases between the two germline ends. CDR1 and CDR2 from the germline V gene are SGHRS and YFSETQ. CDR3 length: 15 residues. Here the CDR3 reads CASSFYTPMNTEAFF. The DNA of the CDR3 is TGCGCCAGCAGCTTCTATACTCCAATGAACACTGAAGCTTTCTTT.

This clone has a single count. The genes are TRBV28 and TRBJ1-2, with TRBD1 matching over 12 bases. Germline CDR1 reads MDHEN; CDR2 reads SYDVKM. The CDR3 length is 15 residues. V lost 5 bases, J lost 7 bases, and 8 bases stayed unmatched. This CDR3 reads CASSPSRDRGLGYTF. The CDR3 nucleotides are TGTGCCAGCAGTCCATCCCGGGACAGGGGGCTTGGCTACACCTTC.